Listed below are T cell receptor beta chains from one sample, sequenced in a study of beta chain features in type 1 diabetes. Some clones are missing from TCRdb's copy, which holds only in-frame ones; the method was immunoSEQ multiplex PCR. Of some 250,000 clones in the sample, more than 11% were seen once. Sequenced: naive CD4+ T cells from blood. These receptors all come from a man aged 30 to 39 with type 1 diabetes. Each CDR3 is given with its conserved first and last residue. D genes are given only for firm matches. Expanded clones get a size class; other rows say once, few or many, or leave the size out.

d_call j_call clone_size v_call cdr3_aa cdr3_nt
- TRBJ1-1 few TRBV29-1 CSVELWNTEAFF TGCAGCGTTGAGCTATGGAACACTGAAGCTTTCTTT
- TRBJ1-4 - TRBV18 CASSPQDSLEKLFF TGTGCCAGCTCACCCCAGGACAGTCTTGAAAAACTGTTTTTT
TRBD2 TRBJ2-1 - TRBV5-1 CASFLAGGPYNEQFF TGCGCCAGTTTCCTAGCGGGAGGGCCCTACAATGAGCAGTTCTTC
- TRBJ2-4 few TRBV11-2 CASSLGPRGGAKNIQYF TGTGCCAGCAGCTTAGGTCCCCGTGGCGGAGCCAAAAACATTCAGTACTTC
- TRBJ2-3 - TRBV5-1 CASSLETARGDTQYF TGCGCCAGCAGCTTGGAGACTGCAAGGGGAGATACGCAGTATTTT
- TRBJ1-1 few TRBV5-1 CASSPRTVGETEAFF TGCGCCAGCAGCCCCCGTACAGTTGGGGAGACTGAAGCTTTCTTT
TRBD2 TRBJ2-7 few TRBV6-5 CASSWFGGSEQYF TGTGCCAGCAGTTGGTTCGGGGGGAGCGAGCAGTACTTC
- TRBJ2-1 - TRBV11-2 CASSLVQRLNEQFF TGTGCCAGCAGCTTAGTGCAGCGGCTAAATGAGCAGTTCTTC
TRBD2 TRBJ2-2 few TRBV5-1 CASSSGTSGSGTGELFF TGCGCCAGCAGCAGCGGGACTAGCGGGAGTGGCACCGGGGAGCTGTTTTTT
TRBD2 TRBJ2-3 few TRBV2 CASAASGRSTDTQYF TGTGCCAGCGCCGCTAGCGGGCGAAGCACAGATACGCAGTATTTT
TRBD1 TRBJ1-1 - TRBV29-1 CSVEIQGKGAFF TGCAGCGTTGAGATACAGGGGAAGGGCGCTTTCTTT
- TRBJ1-2 - TRBV30 CAYTGPANYGYTF TGTGCCTACACAGGGCCAGCTAACTATGGCTACACCTTC
- TRBJ2-7 - TRBV28 CASSLLAAEQYF TGTGCCAGCAGTCTACTAGCCGCCGAGCAGTACTTC
- TRBJ2-7 once TRBV6-1 CASSEVPMSSYEQYF TGTGCCAGCAGTGAAGTCCCGATGAGCTCCTACGAGCAGTACTTC
- TRBJ1-2 few TRBV21-1 CASTTAQGHTYGYTF TGTGCCAGCACCACCGCCCAGGGGCATACCTATGGCTACACCTTC